This T cell receptor (beta chain) was found in a study of T cells in Graves' hyperthyroidism and ophthalmopathy. Study-wide results and limits: Stable hyperthyroidism and ophthalmopathy were separated using 13 V-J signatures.

What was amplified from RNA transcripts were TCR beta CDR3 regions. In the first-round RT-PCR of the TCR CDR3, the HTBI primer set was used. From the multiplex PCR reads, TCRdb called clonotypes with MiXCR, one entry per CDR3 protein. Among over 350,000 distinct CDR3 sequences listed, 11% to 15% were seen once. The table lists this clonotype with a few counts. Its specificity is unknown. V was clipped by 5 bases and J by 4 bases; unmatched bases: 11. CDR3 size: 18 residues. Sequencing used blood. The receptor comes from a man in his fifties with Graves' ophthalmopathy. V is TRBV12-3 or TRBV12-4 and J is TRBJ2-1; 13 bases match TRBD2. For the CDR3, the DNA is TGTGCCAGCAGTCGAGGTGGAGGACTAGCGGGAGTGTACAATGAGCAGTTCTTC. The encoded protein is CASSRGGGLAGVYNEQFF.